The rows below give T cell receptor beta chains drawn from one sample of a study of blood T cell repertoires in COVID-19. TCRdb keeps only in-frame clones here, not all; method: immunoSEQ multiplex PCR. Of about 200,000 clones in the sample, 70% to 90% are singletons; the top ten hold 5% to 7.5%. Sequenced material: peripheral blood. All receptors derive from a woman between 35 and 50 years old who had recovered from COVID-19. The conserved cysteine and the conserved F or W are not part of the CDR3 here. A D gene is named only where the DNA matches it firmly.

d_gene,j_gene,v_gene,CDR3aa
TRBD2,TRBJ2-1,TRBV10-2,ASSESTGTSGSRYNEQF
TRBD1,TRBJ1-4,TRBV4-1,ASSQDPSILFRGLNEKLF
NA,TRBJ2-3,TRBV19,ASSIQGDSQGIGDTQY
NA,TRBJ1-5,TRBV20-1,SASNRVGPQH
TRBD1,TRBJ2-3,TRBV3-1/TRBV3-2,ASSQGGQDTDTQY
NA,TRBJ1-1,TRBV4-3,ASSQVLPPRVGSGTEAF
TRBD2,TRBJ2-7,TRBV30,AWSVPRTSGGLGRYEQY
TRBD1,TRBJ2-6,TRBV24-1,ATRTPRDRASSGANVLT
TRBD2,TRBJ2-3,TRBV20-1,SASGTSHRSTDTQY
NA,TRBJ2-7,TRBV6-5,ASRPGTKTYEQY
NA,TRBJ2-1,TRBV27,ASSPTWQATYNEQF
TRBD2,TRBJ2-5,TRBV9,ASSGGGQETQY
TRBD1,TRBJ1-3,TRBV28,ASRTGAGSGNTIY
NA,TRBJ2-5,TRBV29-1,SVAGGAHRETQY
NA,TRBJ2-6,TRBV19,ASIARTSQSSGANVLT
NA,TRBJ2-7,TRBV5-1,ASSWTTDSFYEQY
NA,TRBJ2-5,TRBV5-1,ASSASGILRETQY
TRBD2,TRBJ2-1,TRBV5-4,AGHLAGGGYNEQF
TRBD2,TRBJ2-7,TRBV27,ASTRGGSTLEQY
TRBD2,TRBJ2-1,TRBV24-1,ATSDSGIAGGTINEQF
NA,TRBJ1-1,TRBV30,AWSVGRMNTEAF
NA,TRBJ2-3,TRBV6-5,ASSYQGGTQY
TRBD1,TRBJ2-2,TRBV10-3,AISETGGSGELF
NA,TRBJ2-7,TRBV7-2,ASSLAPGLFTPYEQY
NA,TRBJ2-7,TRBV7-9,ASSLEFGSYEQY
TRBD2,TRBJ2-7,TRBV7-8,ASSLDLAGADEQY
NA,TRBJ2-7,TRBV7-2,ASSPGGGEPYEQY
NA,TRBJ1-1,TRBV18,ASSPGQGRTEAF
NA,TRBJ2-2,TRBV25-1,ASSDSTDTGELF
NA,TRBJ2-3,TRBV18,ASSPIQVSSTDTQY
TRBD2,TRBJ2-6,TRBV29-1,SVHPGGAGANVLT
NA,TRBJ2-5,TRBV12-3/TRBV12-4,ASSQGVEETQY
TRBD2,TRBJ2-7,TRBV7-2,ASSLSASGGGTYEQY
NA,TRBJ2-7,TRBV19,ASSIFIWIRSYEQY
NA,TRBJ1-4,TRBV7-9,ASSAVVWGLNEKLF
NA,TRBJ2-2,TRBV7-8,ASSLFSGLTNTGELF